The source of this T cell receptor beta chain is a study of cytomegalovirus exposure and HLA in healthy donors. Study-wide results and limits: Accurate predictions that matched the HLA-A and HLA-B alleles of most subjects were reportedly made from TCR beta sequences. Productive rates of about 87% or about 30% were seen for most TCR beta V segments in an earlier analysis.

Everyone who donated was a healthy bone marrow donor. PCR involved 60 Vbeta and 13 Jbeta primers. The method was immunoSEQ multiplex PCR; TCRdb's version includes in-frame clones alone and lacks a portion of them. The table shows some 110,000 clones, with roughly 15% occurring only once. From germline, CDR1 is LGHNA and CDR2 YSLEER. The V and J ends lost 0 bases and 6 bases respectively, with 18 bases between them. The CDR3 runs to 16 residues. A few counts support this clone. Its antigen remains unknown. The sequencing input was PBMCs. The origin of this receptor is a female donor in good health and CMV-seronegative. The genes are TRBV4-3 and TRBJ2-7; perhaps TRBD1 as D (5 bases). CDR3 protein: CASSQDLTDSSGEQYF. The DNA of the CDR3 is TGCGCCAGCAGCCAAGATTTGACCGACAGTTCCGGCGAGCAGTACTTC.